Below, 14 T cell receptor beta chains from the same sample are listed, as sequenced in a study of cytomegalovirus exposure and HLA in healthy donors. 13 Jbeta primers and 60 Vbeta primers were used for the PCR. The repertoire was sequenced with immunoSEQ multiplex PCR; TCRdb's copy has only in-frame clones and lacks some. The sample shows some 140,000 clones, more than 60% of them seen only once. The material sequenced was PBMCs. All receptors come from a woman between 50 and 59 years old in good health and CMV-seropositive.

The chain employs TRBV4-1 and TRBJ1-2; D remains ambiguous. CDR3 size: 12 residues. The germline V gene encodes CDR1 MGHRA and CDR2 YSYEKL. V gave up 0 bases and J gave up 5 bases, with 4 bases separating them. The CDR3 sequence: CASSQERYGYTF. The CDR3 DNA reads as TGCGCCAGCAGCCAAGAGCGTTATGGCTACACCTTC.

The chain has TRBV7-9 and TRBJ2-5; D is ambiguous. From germline, CDR1 is SEHNR and CDR2 FQNEAQ (reference sequence). The CDR3 length is 14 residues. Trimming pared 5 bases from V and 1 base from J, leaving 11 bases between. The CDR3 sequence is CASSPAGGQETQYF. CDR3 DNA sequence: TGTGCCAGCAGCCCGGCCGGCGGCCAAGAGACCCAGTACTTC.

As regards this clone: The sample carries other DNA sequences with the same CDR3. This chain links TRBV7-2 with TRBJ1-1; the D is unclear. This CDR3 is 13 amino acids long. The ends were cut back, 2 bases at V and 1 base at J, with 5 bases in the middle. CDR1 and CDR2 (germline): SGHTA, FQGNSA. The CDR3 region has the DNA TGTGCCAGCAGCTTAACTGGGAACACTGAAGCTTTCTTT. It encodes CASSLTGNTEAFF. The full variable domain, with the rest looked up from reference TRBV7-2 and TRBJ1-1, is GAGVSQSPSNKVTEKGKDVELRCDPISGHTALYWYRQSLGQGLEFLIYFQGNSAPDKSGLPSDRFSAERTGGSVSTLTIQRTQQEDSAVYLCASSLTGNTEAFFGQGTRLTVV.

The chain combines TRBV9 with TRBJ2-5; tentative D call: TRBD2 (6 bases). Germline lookup yields CDR1 SGDLS and CDR2 YYNGEE. V gave up 4 bases and J gave up 2 bases, with 15 bases separating them. The CDR3 sequence is 15 residues long. The CDR3 coding sequence is TGTGCCAGCAGCTTGGATTCAGGGACTCAAGAGACCCAGTACTTC. This sequence encodes CASSLDSGTQETQYF.

This sequence joins TRBV6-5 and TRBJ2-4; possibly TRBD2 for D (5 bases). CDR1 MNHEY and CDR2 SVGAGI come from the germline V gene. CDR3 length equals 13 residues. The V end was cut by 6 bases, the J end by 7 bases, with 13 bases between. As DNA, the CDR3 is TGTGCCAGCAGGGTCAGCGGAAGGAACATTCAGTACTTC. Translating gives CASRVSGRNIQYF.

The rearrangement uses TRBV2 and TRBJ2-5; D is uncertain. The V end was cut by 7 bases, the J end by 2 bases, with 11 bases between. This CDR3 has 13 amino acids. The germline gives CDR1 SNHLY, CDR2 FYNNEI. The CDR3 region is CASISSPQETQYF. CDR3 coding DNA: TGTGCCAGCATATCCAGTCCTCAAGAGACCCAGTACTTC.

This chain's CDR3 is CATRGGNTGELFF. In nucleotides, the CDR3 is TGTGCCACCAGGGGGGGGAACACCGGGGAGCTGTTTTTT. The chain joins TRBV6-1 to TRBJ2-2; the D gene could be TRBD1 or TRBD2 (7 bases each). The CDR3 is made up of 13 amino acids. V was cut by 10 bases and J by 1 base, with 10 bases left in between. The germline CDR1 and CDR2 sequences are MNHNS and SASEGT.

This rearrangement joins TRBV29-1 to TRBJ1-1, with 8 bases lining up with TRBD1. V lost 5 bases and J lost 5; bases outside the gene matches: 4. The CDR3 is made up of 12 amino acids. Germline values: CDR1 SQVTM, CDR2 ANQGSEA. In DNA form, the CDR3 reads TGCAGCGTTAAGACAGGGGAAACTGAAGCTTTCTTT. Amino acid sequence: CSVKTGETEAFF.

In this sample, this clone turned up a few times. The V gene is TRBV7-3, the J gene TRBJ2-5, with D hard to call. Trimming took off 1 base at V and 4 bases at J, with 13 bases between the two ends. This CDR3 has 15 amino acids. Per germline, CDR1 SGHTA and CDR2 FQGTGA. The CDR3 sequence: CASSLNGETIETQYF. In nucleotides, the CDR3 is TGTGCCAGCAGCTTAAATGGTGAAACTATAGAGACCCAGTACTTC.

V gene TRBV5-1 combines with J gene TRBJ2-1; D possibly corresponds to TRBD2 (6 bases). V lost 4 bases to trimming and J lost 5 bases, with 13 bases between them. The CDR3 has 14 residues. Germline V gives CDR1 SGHRS, CDR2 YFSETQ. The CDR3 reads CASSAGLEDNEQFF. CDR3 in DNA: TGCGCCAGCAGCGCGGGACTGGAGGACAATGAGCAGTTCTTC.

The chain recombines TRBV4-3 with TRBJ2-7, with a tentative D call TRBD1 (6 bases). V lost 0 bases and J lost 5, with 14 bases in between. In germline, CDR1 is LGHNA, CDR2 YSLEER. The CDR3 is made up of 15 amino acids. The DNA for the CDR3 is TGCGCCAGCAGCCAAGACTTAAACAGGGCGGACGAGCAGTACTTC. As protein: CASSQDLNRADEQYF.

The V and J genes are TRBV9 and TRBJ2-7, with TRBD1 matching 10 bases. This CDR3 region has 13 residues. V dropped 3 bases and J dropped 6; count of bases not matched to a gene: 3. Per germline, CDR1 SGDLS and CDR2 YYNGEE. CDR3 coding DNA: TGTGCCAGCAGCGAGCGGACAGGGGGCGAGCAGTACTTC. It is translated as CASSERTGGEQYF.

The table lists this clone with a count of one. The chain employs TRBV11-2 and TRBJ2-5; maybe TRBD1 (6 bases). The V end lost 5 bases, the J end lost 4 bases, and 14 bases lay between the germline ends. The germline gives CDR1 SGHAT, CDR2 FQNNGV. The CDR3 spans 14 residues. The CDR3 region is CASSAHGTSETQYF. DNA for the CDR3: TGTGCCAGCAGCGCACACGGGACATCAGAGACCCAGTACTTC.

The CDR3 coding sequence is TGTGCCAGCAGCCGGACAGCCAACACTGAAGCTTTCTTT. This sequence encodes CASSRTANTEAFF. J is TRBJ1-1 and V is TRBV9; a possible D gene is TRBD1 (6 bases). V was pared by 4 bases and J by 2 bases, with 9 bases between. CDR1 SGDLS and CDR2 YYNGEE come from the germline V gene. The CDR3 runs to 13 residues.